One sample yielded the 29 T cell receptor beta chains listed below, sequenced in a study of monozygotic twins with inflammatory bowel disease (dated 2019 in TCRdb). The library was prepared using 5' RACE. TCRdb shows the sequencer as Illumina HiSeq 2500. TCRdb reprocessed the reads and provides one entry for every CDR3 protein sequence; no DNA is given. The table kept for this sample lists approximately 400,000 distinct CDR3 sequences. Less than 2.5% of the sample is taken by the ten largest. The sample comprised blood. The source of these receptors is a human donor with ulcerative colitis or Crohn's disease, or a healthy co-twin of an affected twin (not recorded which).

The gene calls are TRBV6-5 and TRBJ1-1; TCRdb lists TRBD1, though no DNA is available to test this call. Germline lookup yields CDR1 MNHEY and CDR2 SVGAGI. The CDR3 length is 13 residues. The CDR3 loop is CASTVGQNTEAFF.

This chain connects TRBV28 to TRBJ1-5; TCRdb picks TRBD1, but there is no DNA to check that call. The germline CDR1 and CDR2 sequences are MDHEN and SYDVKM. CDR3 size: 14 residues. The CDR3: CASKTGGLGQPQHF.

The V gene is TRBV27, the J gene TRBJ2-1; there is no DNA to check the TCRdb D call of TRBD2. There are 14 residues in the CDR3. Germline-derived CDR1 and CDR2 are MNHEY and SMNVEV (reference sequence). CDR3 residues: CASSPGTGFDEQFF.

V gene TRBV21-1 combines with J gene TRBJ2-1; TCRdb's D call, TRBD2, is unchecked because there is no DNA. TRBV21-1 corresponds to a pseudogene. This CDR3 has 18 residues. The CDR3 loop reads CASNPELAGPPTYNEQFF.

The chain couples TRBV5-1 to TRBJ1-6; TCRdb indicates TRBD1, and absent DNA this call remains unverified. Germline loops: CDR1 SGHRS, CDR2 YFSETQ. The CDR3 is 13 amino acids. The CDR3 region is CASSQSGESPLHF.

This sequence joins TRBV7-9 and TRBJ2-7; the D call of TRBD1 rests on TCRdb alone, since no DNA is present to check it. The CDR3 spans 13 residues. CDR1 is SEHNR and CDR2 is FQNEAQ in the germline V gene (reference sequence). The CDR3 sequence: CASSLRTGDEQYF.

The chain carries TRBV20-1 and TRBJ2-3. The CDR3 totals 14 residues. CDR1 DFQATT and CDR2 SNEGSKA come from the germline V gene (reference sequence). CDR3: CSARDMMTTDTQYF.

The CDR3 here is CASSLDRVRETQYF. The gene calls are TRBV3-1 and TRBJ2-5; TCRdb proposes TRBD1, but this gene call is untestable without DNA. Germline V gene data show CDR1 as LGHDT and CDR2 as YNNKEL (reference sequence). CDR3 size: 14 residues.

The rearrangement uses TRBV3-1 and TRBJ2-3; with no DNA, the TCRdb D assignment of TRBD1 cannot be verified. Germline V gene sequence: CDR1 LGHDT, CDR2 YNNKEL (reference sequence). This CDR3 spans 16 amino acids. The CDR3 is CASSRTSGVSTDTQYF.

The gene calls are TRBV3-1 and TRBJ2-1; TCRdb picks TRBD2, but there is no DNA to check that call. The CDR3 is made up of 17 amino acids. The germline V gene has CDR1 LGHDT and CDR2 YNNKEL (reference sequence). The CDR3 spells CASSHYQGLRDRYEQFF.

This chain links TRBV28 with TRBJ2-4; TCRdb lists TRBD1, though no DNA is available to test this call. The CDR3 loop spans 12 amino acids. Per the germline V gene, CDR1 is MDHEN and CDR2 is SYDVKM. The CDR3 spells CASSFRGNIQYF.

The gene calls are TRBV29-1 and TRBJ2-1. Looked up from germline, CDR1 is SQVTM and CDR2 is ANQGSEA. The CDR3 covers 13 residues. CDR3 residues: CSVGGISYNEQFF.

V usage is TRBV28 and J usage is TRBJ2-2; with no DNA, the TCRdb D assignment of TRBD2 cannot be verified. Germline values: CDR1 MDHEN, CDR2 SYDVKM. This CDR3 has 14 amino acids. This CDR3 is CASSRDSITGELFF.

The chain carries TRBV5-1 and TRBJ1-4; the TCRdb call, TRBD1, lacks DNA for checking. This CDR3 has 15 amino acids. Germline CDR1 and CDR2: SGHRS and YFSETQ. This chain's CDR3 is CASSRDRGDNEKLFF.

The chain employs TRBV5-1 and TRBJ2-5; there is no DNA to check the TCRdb D call of TRBD1. The CDR3 extends over 16 amino acids. In germline, CDR1 is SGHRS, CDR2 YFSETQ. The chain's CDR3 is CASSSATGGAGETQYF.

The chain recombines TRBV20-1 with TRBJ2-1; TCRdb's D call of TRBD2 is untestable without DNA. CDR1 and CDR2 (germline): DFQATT, SNEGSKA (reference sequence). The CDR3 loop spans 14 amino acids. The CDR3: CSARGTSGRNEQFF.

The rearrangement links TRBV20-1 to TRBJ1-5. The CDR3 length is 15 residues. The germline CDR1 and CDR2 sequences are DFQATT and SNEGSKA (reference sequence). CDR3 amino acids: CSARGDLYSNQPQHF.

The V and J genes are TRBV5-1 and TRBJ2-5. The CDR3 runs to 14 residues. Germline V gene data show CDR1 as SGHRS and CDR2 as YFSETQ. CDR3 residues: CASSYGQGKETQYF.

The chain has TRBV5-1 and TRBJ1-1. Per germline, CDR1 SGHRS and CDR2 YFSETQ. The CDR3 contains 15 residues. CDR3 in amino acids: CASTRTEGKNTEAFF.

This chain connects TRBV19 to TRBJ1-5. CDR3 size: 17 residues. Germline CDR1 and CDR2: LNHDA and SQIVND (reference sequence). The CDR3 protein is CASSKNPSGLSNQPQHF.

CDR3 protein: CASSSPPTSGSPEQYF. This chain joins TRBV11-2 and TRBJ2-7; TCRdb reports TRBD2, a call that lacks DNA to check it against. CDR1 and CDR2 (germline): SGHAT, FQNNGV. The CDR3 runs to 16 residues.

V gene TRBV5-1 combines with J gene TRBJ2-4; as DNA is missing, the TRBD1 call by TCRdb cannot be tested. Germline V lookup: CDR1 SGHRS, CDR2 YFSETQ. The CDR3 has 13 residues. CDR3 amino acids: CASSSTGEDIQYF.

J is TRBJ1-5 and V is TRBV2; lacking DNA, the TRBD1 call made by TCRdb goes unchecked. Germline V CDR1 and CDR2: SNHLY, FYNNEI. The CDR3 extends over 14 amino acids. The CDR3 is CASSARESNQPQHF.

The gene calls are TRBV9 and TRBJ2-3; with no DNA, the TCRdb D assignment of TRBD2 cannot be verified. From germline, CDR1 is SGDLS and CDR2 YYNGEE. The CDR3 covers 16 residues. The chain's CDR3 is CASSVELAGDIDTQYF.

The chain is built from TRBV5-1 and TRBJ2-6; lacking DNA, the TRBD1 call made by TCRdb goes unchecked. The CDR3 spans 17 residues. CDR1 is SGHRS and CDR2 is YFSETQ in the germline V gene. CDR3 sequence: CASSSIATGLKANVLTF.

The chain employs TRBV3-1 and TRBJ1-1; TCRdb's D gene call, TRBD1, goes unchecked for lack of DNA. The germline V gene has CDR1 LGHDT and CDR2 YNNKEL (reference sequence). There are 14 residues in the CDR3. The CDR3 sequence: CASSQENRATEAFF.

This rearrangement joins TRBV4-1 to TRBJ2-6; lacking DNA, the TRBD2 call made by TCRdb goes unchecked. This CDR3 region has 19 residues. Germline loops: CDR1 MGHRA, CDR2 YSYEKL. This CDR3 reads CASSPREGRGLAGANVLTF.

The chain couples TRBV20-1 to TRBJ2-7; with no DNA, the TCRdb D assignment of TRBD2 cannot be verified. CDR3 length: 14 amino acids. Germline assignment: CDR1 DFQATT and CDR2 SNEGSKA (reference sequence). CDR3 protein: CSASRLAGTYEQYF.

V usage is TRBV11-3 and J usage is TRBJ2-2; TCRdb picks TRBD2, but there is no DNA to check that call. From germline, CDR1 is SGHNT and CDR2 YENEEA. The CDR3 sequence is 17 residues long. The CDR3 protein is CASSPGWTSGNTGELFF.